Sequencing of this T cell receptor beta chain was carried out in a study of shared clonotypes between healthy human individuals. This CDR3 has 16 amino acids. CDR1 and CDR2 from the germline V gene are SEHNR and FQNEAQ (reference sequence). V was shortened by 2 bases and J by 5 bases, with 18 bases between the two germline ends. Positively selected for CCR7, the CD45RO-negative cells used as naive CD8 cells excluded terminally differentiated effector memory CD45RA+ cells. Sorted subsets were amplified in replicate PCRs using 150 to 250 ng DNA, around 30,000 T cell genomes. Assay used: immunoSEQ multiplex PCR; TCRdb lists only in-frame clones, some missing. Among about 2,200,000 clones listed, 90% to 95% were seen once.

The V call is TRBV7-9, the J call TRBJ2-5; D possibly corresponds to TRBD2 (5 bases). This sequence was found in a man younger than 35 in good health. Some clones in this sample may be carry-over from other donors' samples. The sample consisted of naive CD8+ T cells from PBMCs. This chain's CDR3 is CASSLWPGGRGETQYF. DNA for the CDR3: TGTGCCAGCAGCTTATGGCCTGGAGGTAGAGGGGAGACCCAGTACTTC.